These T cell receptor beta chains were read from a single sample in a study of early T cells in non-severe SARS-CoV-2 infection. TCRdb processed the 5' RACE reads anew with MiXCR; each CDR3 protein has one entry. The sample includes fewer than 95,000 distinct CDR3 sequences, around 17% of them seen just once. Sequencing used whole blood, obtained at baseline. These receptor sequences come from an adult who was a healthcare worker with PCR-confirmed SARS-CoV-2 infection or an uninfected control (not recorded which). CDR3s include the opening cysteine and the closing phenylalanine or tryptophan. A D gene is named only where the DNA matches it firmly. Clone size, where shown, is once, few, many, or a class for clones that have expanded.

TRBD1 NA TRBJ1-3 TRBV2 TGTGCCAGCCTCCGGGACAGGGGGCGAAACACCATATATTTT CASLRDRGRNTIYF
NA few TRBJ2-7 TRBV20-1 TGCAGTGCCCGGGACAACTCCTACGAGCAGTACTTC CSARDNSYEQYF
TRBD2 few TRBJ2-3 TRBV9 TGTGCCAGCAGCGCGGGACTAGTTTTAACAGATACGCAGTATTTT CASSAGLVLTDTQYF
NA once TRBJ2-5 TRBV18 TGTGCCAGCTCACCGGGCGGACAAGAGACCCAGTACTTC CASSPGGQETQYF
NA NA TRBJ2-1 TRBV5-1 TGCGCCAGCAGCTTGGAGGGAGGCTCCTACAATGAGCAGTTCTTC CASSLEGGSYNEQFF
TRBD2 few TRBJ2-1 TRBV12-3/TRBV12-4 TGTGCCAGCAGCCCACCTAACGGGAGGCTCCACAATGAGCAGTTCTTC CASSPPNGRLHNEQFF
NA NA TRBJ2-1 TRBV27 TGTGCCAGCATCCGAGGAGACAATGAGCAGTTCTTC CASIRGDNEQFF
NA many TRBJ1-5 TRBV12-3/TRBV12-4 TGTGCCAGCAGTTTAGGGGTAGAAGGATCGCCCCAGCATTTT CASSLGVEGSPQHF
TRBD2 NA TRBJ2-3 TRBV9 TGTGCCAGTAGTGGTAGAGCTAGCGGGACAGATACGCAGTATTTT CASSGRASGTDTQYF
TRBD1 NA TRBJ1-6 TRBV18 TGTGCCAGCTCACCAGACAGGGCTAATTCACCCCTCCACTTT CASSPDRANSPLHF
TRBD1 NA TRBJ2-5 TRBV7-6 TGTGCCAGCAGCTTAGCGAGGGGGCTGCGAGAGACCCAGTACTTC CASSLARGLRETQYF
NA NA TRBJ2-7 TRBV5-1 TGCGCCAGCAGCTTGGTCCCCGGGTCCTCCTACGAGCAGTACTTC CASSLVPGSSYEQYF
TRBD1 NA TRBJ2-3 TRBV5-1 TGCGCCAGCATGGGGACAGGGTCAGATACGCAGTATTTT CASMGTGSDTQYF
TRBD2 NA TRBJ2-3 TRBV7-2 TGTGCCAGCAGCTTAAATCGACTAGCGGGAGGGCCCACAGATACGCAGTATTTT CASSLNRLAGGPTDTQYF
NA NA TRBJ2-7 TRBV28 TGTGCCAGCAGGCAAGCCACCACCCACGAGCAGTACTTC CASRQATTHEQYF
NA NA TRBJ1-1 TRBV11-1 TGTGCCAGCAGCTTCCCCAGTAAGGGAATGAACACTGAAGCTTTCTTT CASSFPSKGMNTEAFF
TRBD1 few TRBJ1-5 TRBV3-1 TGTGCCAGCAGCCAAGTGCAGGGGGAGGTTCAGCCCCAGCATTTT CASSQVQGEVQPQHF
NA few TRBJ2-7 TRBV10-2 TGCGCCAGCAGTGAGCAGCCCAACAACCTCCCCGGCGAGCAGTACTTC CASSEQPNNLPGEQYF
TRBD1 many TRBJ2-7 TRBV7-6 TGTGCCAGCAGCTTTGAGACAGGGGCCGAGCAGTACTTC CASSFETGAEQYF
NA many TRBJ1-1 TRBV24-1 TGTGCCACCAGTGATGGTTGGAACACTGAAGCTTTCTTT CATSDGWNTEAFF
NA NA TRBJ2-7 TRBV12-3/TRBV12-4 TGTGCCAGCAGCAGTCAGGGAAGGGACTACGAGCAGTACTTC CASSSQGRDYEQYF
NA NA TRBJ2-7 TRBV12-3/TRBV12-4 TGTGCCAGCAGTCGATCCGGAACCCCCTACGAGCAGTACTTC CASSRSGTPYEQYF
TRBD1 few TRBJ2-4 TRBV11-1 TGTGCCAGCACCGGACAGGGAGAAAACATTCAGTACTTC CASTGQGENIQYF
TRBD2 NA TRBJ2-3 TRBV10-3 TGTGCCATCAGTGAGCCAGCGGGAGGACGACAGTATTTT CAISEPAGGRQYF
TRBD2 NA TRBJ2-1 TRBV5-1 TGCGCCAGCAGCCGCAGGACTAGCGGGAGTGATGAGCAGTTCTTC CASSRRTSGSDEQFF
NA many TRBJ1-4 TRBV12-3/TRBV12-4 TGTGCCAGCAGGGGACAAGAAAAACTGTTTTTT CASRGQEKLFF
TRBD1 few TRBJ2-3 TRBV2 TGTGCCAGCAGTGAAGCGCTTAGGACAGGGGATCCAGATACGCAGTATTTT CASSEALRTGDPDTQYF
NA NA TRBJ2-7 TRBV9 TGTGCCAGCAGCGTAGGAGGGGCAGCTACCGAGCAGTACTTC CASSVGGAATEQYF
NA NA TRBJ2-5 TRBV24-1 TGTGCCACCAGTGATTTGCAAGGGGATCAAGAGACCCAGTACTTC CATSDLQGDQETQYF
TRBD1 many TRBJ1-3 TRBV12-3/TRBV12-4 TGTGCCAGCAGTTTCGTCCAAGGACAGGCCTCTGGAAACACCATATATTTT CASSFVQGQASGNTIYF
NA NA TRBJ2-3 TRBV11-2 TGTGCCAGCAGCTCGAACTCGGACGCGCAGTATTTT CASSSNSDAQYF
TRBD1 few TRBJ2-3 TRBV20-1 TGCAGTGCTTCCAGACAGGGGAGCACAGATACGCAGTATTTT CSASRQGSTDTQYF
TRBD1 few TRBJ2-2 TRBV24-1 TGTGCCACCAGTGATATTGGGACAGGAAGGACCGGGGAGCTGTTTTTT CATSDIGTGRTGELFF
TRBD2 few TRBJ2-1 TRBV6-4 TGTGCCAGCGAAAAGACTAGCGGGAGTGGCAATGAGCAGTTCTTC CASEKTSGSGNEQFF
NA few TRBJ2-5 TRBV6-5 TGTGCCAGCAGTTACTTGGGGGGATACCAAGAGACCCAGTACTTC CASSYLGGYQETQYF